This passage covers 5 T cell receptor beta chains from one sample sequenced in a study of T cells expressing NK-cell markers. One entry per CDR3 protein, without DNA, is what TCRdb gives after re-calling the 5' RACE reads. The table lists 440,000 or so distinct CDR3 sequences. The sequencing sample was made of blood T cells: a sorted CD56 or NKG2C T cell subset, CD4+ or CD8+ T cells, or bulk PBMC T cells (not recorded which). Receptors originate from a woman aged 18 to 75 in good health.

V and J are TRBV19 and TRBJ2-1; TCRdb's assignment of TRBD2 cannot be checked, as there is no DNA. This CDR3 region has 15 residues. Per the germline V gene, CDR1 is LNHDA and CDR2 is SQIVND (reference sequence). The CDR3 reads CASRVLADTYNEQFF.

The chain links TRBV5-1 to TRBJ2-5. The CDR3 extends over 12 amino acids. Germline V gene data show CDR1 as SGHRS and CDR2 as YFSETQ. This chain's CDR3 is CASSLGEETQYF.

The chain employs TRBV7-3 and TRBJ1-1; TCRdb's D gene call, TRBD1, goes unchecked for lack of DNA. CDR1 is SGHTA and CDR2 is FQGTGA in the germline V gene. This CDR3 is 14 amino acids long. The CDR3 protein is CASSLTGSGTEAFF.

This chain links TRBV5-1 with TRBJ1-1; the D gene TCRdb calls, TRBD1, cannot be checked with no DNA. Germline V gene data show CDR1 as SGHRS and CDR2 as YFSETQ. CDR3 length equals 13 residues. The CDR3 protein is CASSYGRNTEAFF.

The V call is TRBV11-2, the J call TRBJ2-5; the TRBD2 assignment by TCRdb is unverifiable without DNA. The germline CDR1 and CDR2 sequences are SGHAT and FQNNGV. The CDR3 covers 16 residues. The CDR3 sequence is CASSLTSGGAIETQYF.